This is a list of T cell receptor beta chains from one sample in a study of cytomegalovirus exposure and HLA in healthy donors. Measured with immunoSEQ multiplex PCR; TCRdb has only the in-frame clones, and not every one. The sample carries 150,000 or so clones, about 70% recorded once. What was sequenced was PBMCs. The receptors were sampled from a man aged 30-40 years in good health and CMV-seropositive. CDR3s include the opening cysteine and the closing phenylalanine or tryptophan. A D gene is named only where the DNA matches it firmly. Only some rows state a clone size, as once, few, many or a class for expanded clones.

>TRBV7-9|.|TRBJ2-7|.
TGTGCCAGCAGCGCCGGGTCCTCTCTAGGCTCCTACGAGCAGTACTTC
CASSAGSSLGSYEQYF
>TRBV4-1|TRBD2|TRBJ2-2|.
TGCGCCAGCAGCCGGGGGGGACCTATAGGCGGAACCGGGGAGCTGTTTTTT
CASSRGGPIGGTGELFF
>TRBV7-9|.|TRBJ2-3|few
TGTGCCAGCAGTCTCTCCCCAGATACGCAGTATTTT
CASSLSPDTQYF
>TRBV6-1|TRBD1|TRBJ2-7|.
TGTGCCAGCAGTTCCGACAGGGGAGCGCACGAGCAGTACTTC
CASSSDRGAHEQYF
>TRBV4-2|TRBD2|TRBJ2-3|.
TGTGCCAGCAGCCAAGATGGGCTAGCGGGAAGTGCCTGGACAGATACGCAGTATTTT
CASSQDGLAGSAWTDTQYF
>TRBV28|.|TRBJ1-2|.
TGTGCCAGCAGTCCCCGGACACATGGCTACACCTTC
CASSPRTHGYTF
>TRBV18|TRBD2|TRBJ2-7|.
TGTGCCAGCTCGTCCAGCGGGAGGGTCACTTCCTACGAGCAGTACTTC
CASSSSGRVTSYEQYF
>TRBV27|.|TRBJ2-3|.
TGTGCCAGCAGTTTCCAACAGGGTTTCACAGATACGCAGTATTTT
CASSFQQGFTDTQYF
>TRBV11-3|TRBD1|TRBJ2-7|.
TGTGCCAGCAGCCCCTCTTTGGGACAGGAGGCGCGTAGCTCCTACGAGCAGTACTTC
CASSPSLGQEARSSYEQYF
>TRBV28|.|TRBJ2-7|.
TGTGCCAGCAGTCGAGGGGGCGCCGGGGGCTACGAGCAGTACTTC
CASSRGGAGGYEQYF
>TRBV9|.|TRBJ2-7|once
TGTGCCAGCAGCGTAGTGGAGGGATCGGGCGAGCAGTACTTC
CASSVVEGSGEQYF
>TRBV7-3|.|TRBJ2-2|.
TGTGCCAGCAGCTCCAACGGGATGGGGACCGGGGAGCTGTTTTTT
CASSSNGMGTGELFF
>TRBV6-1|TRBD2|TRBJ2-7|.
TGTGCCAGCAGTGGCTTCAGCGGGGACGGAAACGAGCAGTACTTC
CASSGFSGDGNEQYF
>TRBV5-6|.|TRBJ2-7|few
TGTGCCAGCAGCAGAACGGCCTACGAGCAGTACTTC
CASSRTAYEQYF
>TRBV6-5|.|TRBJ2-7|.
TGTGCCAGCAGTTATAACCGACATAGCTCCTACGAGCAGTACTTC
CASSYNRHSSYEQYF
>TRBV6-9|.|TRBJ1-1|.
TGTGCCAGCAGTTATCAGCGGAACACTGAAGCTTTCTTT
CASSYQRNTEAFF
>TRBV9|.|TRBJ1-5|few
TGTGCCAGCAGCGCACAGGGCGACAATCAGCCCCAGCATTTT
CASSAQGDNQPQHF
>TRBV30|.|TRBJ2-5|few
TGTGCCTGGAACCATAGGAGGGCCGGCAAGACCCAGTACTTC
CAWNHRRAGKTQYF
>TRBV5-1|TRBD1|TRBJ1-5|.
TGCGCCAGCAGCGGTGGGACAGACTTTCAGCCCCAGCATTTT
CASSGGTDFQPQHF
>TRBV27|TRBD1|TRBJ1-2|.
TGTGCCAGCCAACAATATGGTCAGGGACAGCTCTCTGGCTACACCTTC
CASQQYGQGQLSGYTF
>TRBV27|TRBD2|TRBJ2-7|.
TGTGCCAGCAGTTATCAGCGGGAGTCTTCCTACGAGCAGTACTTC
CASSYQRESSYEQYF
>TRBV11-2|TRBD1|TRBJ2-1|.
TGTGCCAGCAGCTTCTCCGGACAGGGCTCCTACAATGAGCAGTTCTTC
CASSFSGQGSYNEQFF
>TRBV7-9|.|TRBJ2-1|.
TGTGCCAGCAGCTTAGTTTCGGAGCAGTTCTTC
CASSLVSEQFF
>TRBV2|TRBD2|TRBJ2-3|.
TGTGCCAGCACCCCGGCTAGCGGGAGTGCAGATACGCAGTATTTT
CASTPASGSADTQYF
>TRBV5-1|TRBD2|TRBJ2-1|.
TGCGCCAGCAGCTCGCGACTAGCGGGAGGGCCTGTTGGGGGTGAGCAGTTCTTC
CASSSRLAGGPVGGEQFF
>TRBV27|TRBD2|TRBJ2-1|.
TGTGCCAGCGCACGGGGGGCTAGCGGGAGTAAGCAGTTCTTC
CASARGASGSKQFF
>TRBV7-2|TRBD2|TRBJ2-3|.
TGTGCCAGCAGCTCCGCAGGCGGGAGATTTACAGATACGCAGTATTTT
CASSSAGGRFTDTQYF
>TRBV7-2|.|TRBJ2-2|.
TGTGCCAGCAGCTTAGTCGCCAGCACCGGGGAGCTGTTTTTT
CASSLVASTGELFF
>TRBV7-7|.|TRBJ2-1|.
TGTGCTAGCAGCAAGGACTGGATCAATGAGCAGTTCTTC
CASSKDWINEQFF
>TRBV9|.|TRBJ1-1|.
TGTGCCAGCAGCCAACCTCCGGGAGGCACTGAAGCTTTCTTT
CASSQPPGGTEAFF
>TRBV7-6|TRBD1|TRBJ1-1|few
TGTGCCAGCAGCGCGACAGGGGGCTACACTGAAGCTTTCTTT
CASSATGGYTEAFF
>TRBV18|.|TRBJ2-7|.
TGTGCCAGCTCACCCCGGAGGGGCGTCCCCTACGAGCAGTACTTC
CASSPRRGVPYEQYF
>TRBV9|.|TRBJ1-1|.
TGTGCCAGCAGCTTTAGTCAGGCTTTGAACACTGAAGCTTTCTTT
CASSFSQALNTEAFF
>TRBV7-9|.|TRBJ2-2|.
TGTGCCAGCAGCCCCCTTGACACCGGGGAGCTGTTTTTT
CASSPLDTGELFF
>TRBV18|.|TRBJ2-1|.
TGTGCCAGCTCACCACCGGGGGCTAGCGGCGCCGTCTACAATGAGCAGTTCTTC
CASSPPGASGAVYNEQFF
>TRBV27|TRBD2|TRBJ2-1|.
TGTGCCAGCAGTCCGACAGCGGGAGTCTCCTACAATGAGCAGTTCTTC
CASSPTAGVSYNEQFF
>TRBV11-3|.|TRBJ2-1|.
TGTGCCAGCAGCTTAGGATTAAGGGAGTACGGTGAGCAGTTCTTC
CASSLGLREYGEQFF
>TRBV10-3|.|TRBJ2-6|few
TGTGCCATCAGTGAGCAGGGTGCAGGGGCCAACGTCCTGACTTTC
CAISEQGAGANVLTF
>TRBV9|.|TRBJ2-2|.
TGTGCCAGCAGCGTGGACAATTTGAGCACCGGGGAGCTGTTTTTT
CASSVDNLSTGELFF
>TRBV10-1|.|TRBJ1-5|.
TGCGCCAGCTCACAGAGTGGGGCCCAGCCCCAGCATTTT
CASSQSGAQPQHF